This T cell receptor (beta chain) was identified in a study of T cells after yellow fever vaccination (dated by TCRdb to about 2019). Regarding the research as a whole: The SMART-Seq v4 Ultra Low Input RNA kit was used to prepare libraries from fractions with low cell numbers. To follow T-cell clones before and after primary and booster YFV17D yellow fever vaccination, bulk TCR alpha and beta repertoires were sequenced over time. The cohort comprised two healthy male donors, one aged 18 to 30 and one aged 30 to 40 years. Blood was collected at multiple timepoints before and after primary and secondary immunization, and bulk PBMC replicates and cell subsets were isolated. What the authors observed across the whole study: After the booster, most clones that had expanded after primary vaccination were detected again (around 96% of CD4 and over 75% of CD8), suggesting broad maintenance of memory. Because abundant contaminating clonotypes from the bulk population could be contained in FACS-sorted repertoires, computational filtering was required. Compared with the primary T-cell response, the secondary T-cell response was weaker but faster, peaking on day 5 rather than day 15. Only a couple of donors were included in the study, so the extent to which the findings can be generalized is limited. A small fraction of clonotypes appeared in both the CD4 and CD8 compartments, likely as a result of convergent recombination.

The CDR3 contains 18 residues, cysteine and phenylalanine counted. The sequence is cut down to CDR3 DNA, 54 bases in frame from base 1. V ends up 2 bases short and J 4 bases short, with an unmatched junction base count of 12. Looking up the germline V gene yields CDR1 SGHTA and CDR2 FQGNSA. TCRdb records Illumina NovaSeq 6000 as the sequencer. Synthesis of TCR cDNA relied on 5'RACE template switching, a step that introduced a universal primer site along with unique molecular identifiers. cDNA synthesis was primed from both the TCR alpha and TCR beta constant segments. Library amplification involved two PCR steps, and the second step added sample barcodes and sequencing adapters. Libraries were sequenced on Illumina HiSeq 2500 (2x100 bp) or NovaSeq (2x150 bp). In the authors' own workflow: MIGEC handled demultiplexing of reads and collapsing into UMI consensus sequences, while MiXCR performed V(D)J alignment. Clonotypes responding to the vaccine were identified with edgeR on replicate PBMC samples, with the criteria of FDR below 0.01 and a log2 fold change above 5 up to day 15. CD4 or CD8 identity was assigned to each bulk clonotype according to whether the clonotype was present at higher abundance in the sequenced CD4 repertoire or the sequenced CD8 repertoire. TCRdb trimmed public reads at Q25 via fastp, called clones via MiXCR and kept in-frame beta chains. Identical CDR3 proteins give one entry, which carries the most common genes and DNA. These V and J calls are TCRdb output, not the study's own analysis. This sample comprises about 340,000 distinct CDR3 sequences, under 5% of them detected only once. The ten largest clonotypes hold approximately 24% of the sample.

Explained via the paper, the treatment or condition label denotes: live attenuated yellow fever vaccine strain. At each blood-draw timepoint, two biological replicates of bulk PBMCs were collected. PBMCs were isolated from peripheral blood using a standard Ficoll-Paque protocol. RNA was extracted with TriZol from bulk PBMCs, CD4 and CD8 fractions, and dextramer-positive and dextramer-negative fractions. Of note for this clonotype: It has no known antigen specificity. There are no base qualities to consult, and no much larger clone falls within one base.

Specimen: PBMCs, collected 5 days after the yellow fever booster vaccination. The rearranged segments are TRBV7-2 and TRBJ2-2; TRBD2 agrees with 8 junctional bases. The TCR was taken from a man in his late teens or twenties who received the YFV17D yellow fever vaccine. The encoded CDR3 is CASSLRASGGVGTGELFF. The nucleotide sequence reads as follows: TGTGCCAGCAGCTTAAGGGCCAGCGGGGGTGTTGGCACCGGGGAGCTGTTTTTT.